This TCR beta chain was sequenced during a study of blood T cell repertoires in COVID-19. Study as a whole: The United States, Italy and Spain provided the acute and convalescent COVID-19 samples. Sources were T cells, B-cell-depleted T cells, or PBMCs; the material itself was cDNA or gDNA.

The method was immunoSEQ multiplex PCR; TCRdb's version includes in-frame clones alone and lacks a portion of them. The profile shows 84,000 or so clones, roughly 78% of them singletons. This CDR3 has 16 residues. Trimming removed 2 bases from V and 4 bases from J; junction bases left unmatched: 10. Germline assignment: CDR1 MGHDK and CDR2 SYGVNS. This sequence joins TRBV25-1 and TRBJ1-1; 7 nucleotides match TRBD1. The sequenced material came from peripheral blood. The sequence came from a man aged 55 to 70 with COVID-19, enrolled during active disease. DNA for the CDR3: TGTGCCAGCAGTGAACCAATTATACAGGGGATCACTGAAGCTTTCTTT. Its protein product is CASSEPIIQGITEAFF. Full variable domain (rest looked up from reference TRBV25-1 and TRBJ1-1): EADIYQTPRYLVIGTGKKITLECSQTMGHDKMYWYQQDPGMELHLIHYSYGVNSTEKGDLSSESTVSRIRTEHFPLTLESARPSHTSQYLCASSEPIIQGITEAFFGQGTRLTVV.